These 21 T cell receptor beta chains came from one sample sequenced in a study of vaccination effects on CD4 cells after COVID-19. No antigens are known for them. CD4+ T cells specific for antigen were expanded with viral peptide pools by the ViraFEST assay before sequencing. Following culture for approximately ten days, CD4+ T cells were isolated. All study participants received two doses of BNT162b2 or mRNA-1273 vaccine. Profiled with immunoSEQ multiplex PCR; TCRdb holds only in-frame clones, not every one. The data show more than 65,000 clones, 80% to 85% seen once. The sample in question was CD4+ T cells from PBMCs cultured with HCoV-229E spike peptides, obtained after COVID-19 vaccination. These receptors all stem from a human donor who received a COVID-19 vaccine.

This rearrangement joins TRBV5-4 to TRBJ2-7; 10 nucleotides agree with TRBD1. Germline CDR1 and CDR2: SGHNT and YYREEE (reference sequence). With V trimmed by 0 bases and J by 2 bases, 5 bases remained unmatched. CDR3 length: 16 residues. CDR3 sequence: CASSLAPGQGAYEQYV. The CDR3 bases are TGTGCCAGCAGCTTGGCCCCCGGACAGGGGGCCTACGAGCAGTACGTC.

The V gene is TRBV18, the J gene TRBJ1-5; no clear D. V lost 10 bases and J 2 bases, leaving 15 bases between the germline ends. The CDR3 loop spans 14 amino acids. Germline V gene lookup returns CDR1 KGHSH and CDR2 LQKENI. The CDR3 loop reads CATSKTGGNQPQHF. In DNA, the CDR3 is TGTGCCACCTCCAAAACGGGTGGCAATCAGCCCCAGCATTTT.

CDR3 in DNA: TGTGCCTGGAGTAGAACTCCCGGGACAGGGACCGGGCAGCCCCAGCATTTT. Translating it yields CAWSRTPGTGTGQPQHF. The genes are TRBV30 and TRBJ1-5; TRBD1 matches at 9 bases. The CDR3 is made up of 17 amino acids. The germline CDR1 and CDR2 sequences are GTSNPN and SVGIG (reference sequence). Trimming took 2 bases from V and 7 from J; bases not matched to a gene: 15.

The chain uses TRBV24-1 and TRBJ2-5; possibly TRBD1 for D (5 bases). The V end was cut by 5 bases, the J end by 3 bases, with 12 bases between. The length of the CDR3 is 14 residues. Per the germline V gene, CDR1 is KGHDR and CDR2 is SFDVKD. CDR3 loop: CATSALGVEETQYF. CDR3 nucleotides: TGTGCCACCAGTGCTCTAGGGGTTGAAGAGACCCAGTACTTC.

J is TRBJ2-3 and V is TRBV12-3 or TRBV12-4, with a tentative D call TRBD1 (5 bases). This CDR3 is built from 13 residues. V lost 8 bases and J lost 2, with 11 bases in between. The DNA for the CDR3 is TGTGCCAGCGGGGCGTTTCTCACAGATACGCAGTATTTT. It codes for CASGAFLTDTQYF.

Note on this clone: Other DNA sequences in this sample translate to the same CDR3. The rearrangement uses TRBV11-2 and TRBJ1-3; D is perhaps TRBD1 (5 bases). The CDR3 has 13 residues. The germline CDR1 and CDR2 sequences are SGHAT and FQNNGV. Trimming took 4 bases from V and 7 from J, leaving 11 bases between them. The CDR3 DNA follows: TGTGCCAGCAGCTCTGGGGGAGGGAACACCATATATTTT. It is translated as CASSSGGGNTIYF.

The chain recombines TRBV6-7 with TRBJ1-1; maybe TRBD1 (5 bases). TRBV6-7 is an ORF; its function is uncertain. The V end lost 4 bases, the J end lost 0 bases, and 12 bases lay between the germline ends. There are 15 residues in the CDR3. The CDR3 coding sequence is TGTGCCAGCAGTTTCAGGGACGGAATGAACACTGAAGCTTTCTTT. It encodes CASSFRDGMNTEAFF.

In this sample, this clone turned up a few times. The chain has TRBV28 and TRBJ1-1; 8 nucleotides align to TRBD1. CDR1 is MDHEN, CDR2 SYDVKM, per germline. This CDR3 region has 13 residues. V shed 9 bases and J 3 bases; nucleotides not matched to a gene: 6. The chain's CDR3 is CASLDRVHTEAFF. Here the CDR3 DNA reads TGTGCCAGTTTGGACAGGGTCCACACTGAAGCTTTCTTT.

The J gene is TRBJ2-3, the V gene TRBV28, with TRBD2 matching over 10 bases. This CDR3 is 16 amino acids long. After removal of 7 bases from V and 3 bases from J, the junction contained 10 bases not matched to a gene. Germline-derived CDR1 and CDR2 are MDHEN and SYDVKM. The CDR3 DNA sequence: TGTGCCAGCACTGGGACTAGCGAGGCGGGGACAGATACGCAGTATTTT. It specifies CASTGTSEAGTDTQYF.

This chain uses TRBV4-2 with TRBJ1-5; 8 nucleotides match TRBD1. CDR3 length equals 16 residues. The germline V gene has CDR1 LGHNA and CDR2 YNFKEQ. V gave up 4 bases and J gave up 5 bases; unmatched junction bases: 10. CDR3 nucleotides: TGTGCCAGCAGCCCTGAGCCGGACAGGGTACATCAGCCCCAGCATTTT. Amino acid sequence: CASSPEPDRVHQPQHF.

This rearrangement joins TRBV6-5 to TRBJ2-7; a possible D gene is TRBD2 (6 bases). Germline CDR1 is MNHEY and CDR2 is SVGAGI. V was clipped by 8 bases and J by 3 bases, with 20 bases between them. The CDR3 sequence is 15 residues long. The CDR3, as DNA: TGTGCCAGCCGCTTGGGAGGAGGCAGGAGCTACGAGCAGTACGTC. Translating gives CASRLGGGRSYEQYV.

V usage is TRBV24-1 and J usage is TRBJ2-1; a possible D gene is TRBD1 (5 bases). The CDR3 has 19 amino acids. V dropped 2 bases and J dropped 6 bases, with 25 bases sitting between them. CDR1 and CDR2 from the germline V gene are KGHDR and SFDVKD. The CDR3 loop is CATSDSRPGVGRVSNEQFF. CDR3 in DNA: TGTGCCACCAGTGATTCACGTCCGGGCGTCGGCAGGGTTTCCAATGAGCAGTTCTTC.

V usage is TRBV5-6 and J usage is TRBJ1-1; TRBD1 is a possible D gene (6 bases). This CDR3 contains 15 residues. Germline-derived CDR1 and CDR2 are SGHDT and YYEEEE. V was pared by 2 bases and J by 0 bases, with 11 bases between. CDR3 in DNA: TGTGCCAGCAGCTTCCAGGACAGAATGAACACTGAAGCTTTCTTT. Translated, it gives CASSFQDRMNTEAFF. The full variable domain, with the rest looked up from reference TRBV5-6 and TRBJ1-1, is DAGVTQSPTHLIKTRGQQVTLRCSPKSGHDTVSWYQQALGQGPQFIFQYYEEEERQRGNFPDRFSGHQFPNYSSELNVNALLLGDSALYLCASSFQDRMNTEAFFGQGTRLTVV.

The V call is TRBV3-1 (or the pseudogene TRBV3-2), the J call TRBJ2-3; 7 bases agree with TRBD1. Trimming cost V 1 base and J 4 bases; bases outside gene matches: 11. This CDR3 comprises 17 residues. Germline loops: CDR1 LGHDT, CDR2 YNNKEL (reference sequence). The CDR3 region is CASSQGIPTGSPDTQYF. The CDR3 coding sequence is TGTGCCAGCAGCCAAGGAATTCCGACAGGGAGCCCAGATACGCAGTATTTT.

The V and J genes are TRBV6-6 and TRBJ2-1, with 16 bases identical to TRBD2. From germline, CDR1 is MNHNY and CDR2 SVGAGI (reference sequence). Trimming removed 5 bases from V and 7 bases from J; junction bases left unmatched: 8. This CDR3 comprises 17 residues. The CDR3 spells CASSRGTSGGALNEQFF. CDR3 in DNA: TGTGCCAGCAGTCGCGGGACTAGCGGGGGGGCTCTAAATGAGCAGTTCTTC.

The chain recombines TRBV19 with TRBJ1-2; no definite D call. The V and J ends lost 2 bases and 1 base respectively, with 8 bases between them. Germline assignment: CDR1 LNHDA and CDR2 SQIVND (reference sequence). The CDR3 contains 14 residues. CDR3 protein: CASSILGSNYGYTF. The DNA of the CDR3 is TGTGCCAGTAGTATATTGGGCAGTAACTATGGCTACACCTTC. Looking up the rest from reference TRBV19 and TRBJ1-2 gives the full variable domain: DGGITQSPKYLFRKEGQNVTLSCEQNLNHDAMYWYRQDPGQGLRLIYYSQIVNDFQKGDIAEGYSVSREKKESFPLTVTSAQKNPTAFYLCASSILGSNYGYTFGSGTRLTVV.

V usage is TRBV4-3 and J usage is TRBJ1-6; D perhaps matches TRBD1 (6 bases). Trimming cost V 2 bases and J 14 bases, with 19 bases left between them. CDR1 LGHNA and CDR2 YSLEER come from the germline V gene. The CDR3 covers 15 residues. The CDR3 bases are TGCGCCAGCAGCCAAACGGGACACCGTGATGGGTCCCTCCACTTT. It yields the protein CASSQTGHRDGSLHF.

The V call is TRBV19, the J call TRBJ2-5; D is perhaps TRBD2 (7 bases). Trimming left V 5 bases short and J 5 bases short, with 15 bases between. The CDR3 is made up of 14 amino acids. The germline V gene encodes CDR1 LNHDA and CDR2 SQIVND (reference sequence). Here the CDR3 reads CASSRAGAGETQYF. The CDR3 DNA reads TGTGCCAGTAGTCGTGCGGGGGCCGGGGAGACCCAGTACTTC.

The rearrangement joins TRBV5-1 to TRBJ2-7; D is unclear. V lost 4 bases, J lost 1 base, and 9 bases lay in between. This CDR3 has 13 amino acids. Germline CDR1 reads SGHRS; CDR2 reads YFSETQ. DNA of the CDR3: TGCGCCAGCAGCGCGGACGGATCCTACGAGCAGTACGTC. Protein: CASSADGSYEQYV.

J is TRBJ1-4 and V is TRBV5-1, with a possible D match to TRBD1 (5 bases). Trimming shortened V by 0 bases and J by 6 bases, and 9 bases separated the two germline ends. This CDR3 has 14 amino acids. CDR1 SGHRS and CDR2 YFSETQ come from the germline V gene. The CDR3 DNA reads as TGCGCCAGCAGCTTGGGACAGTCTCATGAAAAACTGTTTTTT. This translates into CASSLGQSHEKLFF.

This clone has a handful of counts. The chain recombines TRBV19 with TRBJ2-1; 14 bases align to TRBD2. With V trimmed by 5 bases and J by 7 bases, 4 bases remained unmatched. Germline values: CDR1 LNHDA, CDR2 SQIVND (reference sequence). This CDR3 region has 15 residues. Here the CDR3 DNA reads TGTGCCAGTAGTGAGTGGACTAGCGGGGGGAATGAGCAGTTCTTC. This sequence encodes CASSEWTSGGNEQFF.